This T cell receptor beta chain was identified in a study of shared clonotypes between healthy human individuals. Study observations and caveats: Naive subsets tended to show greater estimated richness than memory subsets. Blood was the only sampled material, and tissue repertoires likely differ. It was the few donors that limited the genetic and exposure-history diversity represented.

Naive-designated CD8 cells lacked CD45RO, were positively enriched for CCR7, and omitted terminally differentiated effector memory CD45RA+ cells. Healthy adults negative for HIV, lacking recent acute infections or vaccinations, served as donors. The CDR3 is 13 amino acids. In germline, CDR1 is WSHSY, CDR2 SAAADI. V gave up 8 bases and J gave up 5 bases, with 16 bases separating them. As for this clone: The antigen remains undetermined.

Assay used: immunoSEQ multiplex PCR; TCRdb lists only in-frame clones, some missing. The sample gives hundreds of thousands of clones, 90% to 95% of which show up once; 24% is in the top ten. The sample was naive CD8+ T cells sorted from blood. The sequence came from a man aged 30-40 years in good health. V usage is TRBV10-2 and J usage is TRBJ2-7; D call uncertain. CDR3 bases: TGCGCCAGCGCGAATTCTCAAGTCCACGAGCAGTACTTC. Translation: CASANSQVHEQYF.